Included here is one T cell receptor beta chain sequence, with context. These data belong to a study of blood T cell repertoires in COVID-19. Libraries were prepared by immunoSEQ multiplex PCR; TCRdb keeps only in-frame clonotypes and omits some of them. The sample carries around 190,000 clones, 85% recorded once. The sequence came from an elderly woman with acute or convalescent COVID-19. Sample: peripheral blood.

Here the CDR3 DNA reads TGTGCCAGCTCCCTAGGACAGGGGCGGAAGAATGAGCAGTTCTTC. Residues: CASSLGQGRKNEQFF. V gene TRBV18 combines with J gene TRBJ2-1, with 9 bases matching TRBD1. From germline, CDR1 is KGHSH and CDR2 LQKENI. V dropped 6 bases and J dropped 7; count of bases not matched to a gene: 10. The CDR3 is 15 amino acids.